The clone carrying this T cell receptor beta chain was seen many times. Its target is not known. The source of the sample is a study of early T cells in non-severe SARS-CoV-2 infection. Study as a whole: The authors sequenced bulk RNA from unsorted whole blood, leaving chains unpaired.

Attachment of unique molecular identifiers was made to individual cDNA molecules. TCRdb re-called the 5' RACE reads through MiXCR, storing one row per CDR3 protein. This sample yields about 52,000 distinct CDR3 sequences, of which approximately 11% are seen a single time; around 13% belongs to the top ten. V lost 4 bases and J lost 0, with 10 bases in between. CDR3 length: 15 residues. Germline V gene lookup returns CDR1 KGHSH and CDR2 LQKENI. General study points: Private and CD4 specificities were missed by VDJdb matching, skewed to anti-spike CD8.

The chain links TRBV18 to TRBJ1-3; perhaps TRBD1 as D (6 bases). The sequenced sample was whole blood. The TCR was taken from an adult who was a healthcare worker with PCR-confirmed SARS-CoV-2 infection or an uninfected control (not recorded which). The CDR3 DNA follows: TGTGCCAGCTCACTAGGGACAAACTCTGGAAACACCATATATTTT. This translates into CASSLGTNSGNTIYF.